The clone carrying this T cell receptor (beta chain) was seen more than once but under ten times. Antigen specificity is unknown. This CDR3 has 14 residues. The germline gives CDR1 MRHNA, CDR2 SNTAGT. Trimming stripped 3 bases from V and 8 bases from J, with 16 bases between. This record comes from a study of T cell responses to AZD1222 COVID-19 vaccine. The wider study: It was second doses at about 4 or about 12 weeks that were pooled.

General observations from the study: Repertoires were sampled only after the peak T cell response. There were mostly white British donors and more females than males, and clonal diversity was possibly underestimated.

Some clones are missing from TCRdb's copy, which holds only in-frame ones; the method was immunoSEQ multiplex PCR. Here the sample spans around 120,000 clones, around 92% being singletons. This chain uses TRBV6-4 with TRBJ1-2; perhaps TRBD1 as D (6 bases). The receptor's source is an adult in good health. Source: peripheral blood, taken on day 0 of AZD1222 vaccination. DNA of the CDR3: TGTGCCAGCAGTGAAAGTGCGGACAGTGGGGGCTACACCTTC. Protein product: CASSESADSGGYTF.